The T cell receptor beta chain described here comes from a study of T cell responses to AZD1222 COVID-19 vaccine. The repertoire was sequenced with immunoSEQ multiplex PCR; TCRdb's copy has only in-frame clones and lacks some. There are about 170,000 clones in the sample; around 90% occur only once, and around 1.6% lies in the top ten. The germline V gene has CDR1 SGHNT and CDR2 YENEEA. This CDR3 comprises 19 residues. After removal of 2 bases from V and 7 bases from J, the junction contained 20 bases not matched to a gene. This sample comprised peripheral blood, obtained on day 0 of AZD1222 vaccination. The sequence was collected from an adult in good health. V usage is TRBV11-3 and J usage is TRBJ2-1, with 7 bases lining up with TRBD2. This CDR3 is CASSLLRGGWIPFENEQFF. DNA of the CDR3: TGTGCCAGCAGCTTACTCCGCGGGGGTTGGATCCCTTTCGAAAATGAGCAGTTCTTC.